This T cell receptor (beta chain) emerged from a study of T-cell memory formation after mild COVID-19. As for the study in general: Largely, the TCR clusters proved donor specific. Regarding the study as a whole: Among CD4+ contracting clones, most were CM and EM, and CD8+ ones EMRA. Later expanders leaned CD4+, whereas clones that contracted between day 15 and 85 were balanced CD4/CD8.

With constant-segment primers, 5'RACE yielded cDNA libraries of TCR alpha and TCR beta that carried sample barcodes and UMIs. TCRdb reanalysed the 5' RACE reads using MiXCR and keeps one entry per CDR3 protein. This table has some 440,000 distinct CDR3 sequences, more than 20% appearing once. On this clonotype: Antigen: not known.

The CDR3 runs 16 residues. Germline trimming cut 3 bases from V and 0 bases from J; bases unmatched to any gene: 8. This TCR derives from an adult woman who had mild COVID-19 (a few samples of this study predate the infection). Cell type and time point are not known. The chain carries TRBV12-3 or TRBV12-4 and TRBJ2-7, with 7 bases lining up with TRBD1. Sequencing was performed on PBMCs or a T cell subset sorted from them (not recorded which). The CDR3 region is CASSLSWDSSSYEQYF. CDR3 sequence (DNA): TGTGCCAGCAGTTTGTCGTGGGACAGTAGCTCCTACGAGCAGTACTTC.